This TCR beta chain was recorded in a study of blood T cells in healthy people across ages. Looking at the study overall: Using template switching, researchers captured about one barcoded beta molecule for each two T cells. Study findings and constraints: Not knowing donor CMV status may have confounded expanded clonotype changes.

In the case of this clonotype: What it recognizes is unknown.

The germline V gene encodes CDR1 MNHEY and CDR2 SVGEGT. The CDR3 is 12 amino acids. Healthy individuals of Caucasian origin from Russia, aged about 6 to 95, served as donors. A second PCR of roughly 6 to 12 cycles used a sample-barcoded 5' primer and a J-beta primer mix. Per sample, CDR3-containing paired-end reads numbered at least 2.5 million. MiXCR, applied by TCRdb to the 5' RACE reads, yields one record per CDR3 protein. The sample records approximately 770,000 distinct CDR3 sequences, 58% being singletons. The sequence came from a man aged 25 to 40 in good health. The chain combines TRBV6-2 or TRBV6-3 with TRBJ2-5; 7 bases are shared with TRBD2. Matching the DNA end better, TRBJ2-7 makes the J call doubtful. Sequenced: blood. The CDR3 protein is CASRDYPREQYF. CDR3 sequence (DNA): TGTGCCAGCCGGGACTACCCCCGCGAGCAGTACTTC.